This T cell receptor (beta chain) was sequenced during a study of shared clonotypes between healthy human individuals. Study-level information: The study used three CD4 naive, three CD4 memory, two CD8 naive and one CD8 memory plate per donor.

The CDR3 runs 15 residues. V lost 7 bases to trimming and J lost 0 bases, with 13 bases between them. The germline CDR1 and CDR2 sequences are LNHDA and SQIVND (reference sequence). As concerns this clone: Its antigen is currently unknown.

A deep-level run was used for the assay. The method was immunoSEQ multiplex PCR; TCRdb's version includes in-frame clones alone and lacks a portion of them. The sample lists about 2.1 million clones, around 93% occurring once. The naive CD8 subset, CD45RO-negative cells positively selected for CCR7, excluded terminally differentiated effector memory CD45RA+ cells. Study donors comprised healthy, HIV-negative adults devoid of recent acute infection or vaccination. Study-level results: Non-shared clonotypes displayed generation probabilities falling below those of clonotypes present in all four donors.

The sample comprised naive CD8+ T cells from PBMCs. The TCR sequence derives from a man aged 18 to 35 in good health. Some clones in this sample may be carry-over from other donors' samples. The chain joins TRBV19 to TRBJ1-3; perhaps TRBD1 as D (5 bases). The CDR3 bases are TGTGCCAGTACCCCCTGGGGGAGCTCTGGAAACACCATATATTTT. Encoded protein: CASTPWGSSGNTIYF.